This paragraph covers one T cell receptor beta chain sequence. The data originate from a study of blood T cell repertoires in COVID-19. V was clipped by 7 bases and J by 3 bases; unmatched bases: 6. The V gene's germline CDR1 is LNHDA and CDR2 SQIVND (reference sequence). This CDR3 has 15 residues. Assay: immunoSEQ multiplex PCR; the TCRdb copy retains only in-frame clones and omits some. The sample has 50,000 to 70,000 clones, 85% to 90% seen once. The sequencing input was peripheral blood. The source is a human donor with active COVID-19. The donor label of this sample is uncertain. V usage is TRBV19 and J usage is TRBJ1-2, with 12 bases identical to TRBD1. The CDR3 spells CASIRDRGRHYGYTF. DNA for the CDR3: TGTGCCAGTATCCGGGACAGGGGGCGGCACTATGGCTACACCTTC.